Shown below are 17 T cell receptor beta chains from a single sample sequenced in a study of Graves' ophthalmopathy and Graves' hyperthyroidism. RNA transcripts served as template for amplifying TCR beta CDR3 sequences. RT-PCR in the first round used HTBI primers; a second-round multiplex PCR followed. TCRdb used MiXCR to reprocess the multiplex PCR reads, holding one entry per CDR3 protein. Of about 400,000 distinct CDR3 sequences in the sample, around 16% were seen once. The sample was peripheral blood. The origin of the receptors is a woman aged 18-29 years with Graves' ophthalmopathy.

This clonotype was detected many times. The chain recombines TRBV20-1 with TRBJ2-7; TRBD2 matches 11 bases. V was pared by 6 bases and J by 2 bases, with 6 bases of the junction left unmatched. CDR3 length: 14 amino acids. In germline, CDR1 is DFQATT, CDR2 SNEGSKA (reference sequence). The CDR3 region has the DNA TGCAGTGCCCTACGGACTAGCGGGCCCTACGAGCAGTACTTC. It codes for CSALRTSGPYEQYF.

This clonotype has ten or more counts. V is TRBV6-2 or TRBV6-3 and J is TRBJ1-1; D is perhaps TRBD1 (5 bases). The CDR3 consists of 13 residues. The germline V gene encodes CDR1 MNHEY and CDR2 SVGEGT. V was trimmed by 10 bases and J by 5 bases, leaving 17 bases between them. CDR3 loop: CAISLGGRTEAFF. The CDR3 DNA follows: TGTGCCATCTCGTTGGGGGGGAGAACTGAAGCTTTCTTT.

This chain uses TRBV6-1 with TRBJ2-5; D is tentatively TRBD1 or TRBD2 (5 bases each). Deletions cut 2 bases from V and 1 base from J, with 17 bases between. Germline V gene lookup returns CDR1 MNHNS and CDR2 SASEGT. The CDR3 contains 17 residues. The CDR3 spells CASSEYPGTGIQETQYF. In DNA, the CDR3 is TGTGCCAGCAGTGAATACCCCGGGACGGGCATCCAAGAGACCCAGTACTTC.

This clonotype has only a few counts. The chain is built from TRBV4-1 and TRBJ1-1; 10 bases line up with TRBD1. The germline V gene encodes CDR1 MGHRA and CDR2 YSYEKL. The CDR3 totals 19 residues. V dropped 0 bases and J dropped 5; count of bases not matched to a gene: 15. The CDR3 is CASSQDGPGTGALWTEAFF. CDR3 DNA sequence: TGCGCCAGCAGCCAAGATGGCCCAGGGACAGGGGCGCTGTGGACTGAAGCTTTCTTT.

This clonotype has ten or more counts. This sequence joins TRBV7-2 and TRBJ1-1, with TRBD1 identical over 9 bases. CDR3 length equals 14 residues. With V trimmed by 3 bases and J by 5 bases, 4 bases remained unmatched. Germline CDR1 reads SGHTA; CDR2 reads FQGNSA. CDR3 residues: CASSFDRGTTEAFF. DNA for the CDR3: TGTGCCAGCAGCTTTGACAGGGGGACGACTGAAGCTTTCTTT.

This clonotype has a count of ten or more. This rearrangement joins TRBV28 to TRBJ2-7, with 7 bases that match TRBD1. Germline loops: CDR1 MDHEN, CDR2 SYDVKM. V dropped 7 bases and J dropped 3; count of bases not matched to a gene: 9. The CDR3 runs to 14 residues. CDR3 DNA: TGTGCCAGCACATACGGAGACAGGGACTACGAGCAGTACTTC. Encoded protein: CASTYGDRDYEQYF.

This clonotype appeared a few times. This chain joins TRBV28 and TRBJ2-7; TRBD1 is a possible D gene (6 bases). The V and J ends lost 5 bases and 0 bases respectively, with 14 bases between them. Germline CDR1 reads MDHEN; CDR2 reads SYDVKM. The CDR3 loop spans 15 amino acids. CDR3 sequence reads: CASSPVGRGSYEQYF. The DNA for the CDR3 is TGTGCCAGCAGTCCCGTCGGCAGGGGCTCCTACGAGCAGTACTTC. Filled out from reference TRBV28 and TRBJ2-7, the complete variable domain reads DVKVTQSSRYLVKRTGEKVFLECVQDMDHENMFWYRQDPGLGLRLIYFSYDVKMKEKGDIPEGYSVSREKKERFSLILESASTNQTSMYLCASSPVGRGSYEQYFGPGTRLTVT.

This clonotype was detected ten times or more. This chain joins TRBV7-9 and TRBJ2-2; no clear D. Germline loops: CDR1 SEHNR, CDR2 FQNEAQ (reference sequence). This CDR3 is built from 12 residues. The V end was cut by 5 bases, the J end by 6 bases, with 7 bases between. The CDR3 coding sequence is TGTGCCAGCAGCCCCTTCCCCGGGGAGCTGTTTTTT. This encodes CASSPFPGELFF.

This clonotype was seen at least ten times. The gene calls are TRBV6-1 and TRBJ1-2; the match to TRBD1 covers 12 bases. Trimming cost V 6 bases and J 4 bases; bases outside gene matches: 3. Germline CDR1 MNHNS, CDR2 SASEGT. The CDR3 covers 14 residues. Written as DNA, the CDR3 is TGTGCCAGCAGGGGGACAGGGGGCAGCTATGGCTACACCTTC. Translation gives CASRGTGGSYGYTF.

This sequence joins TRBV9 and TRBJ2-7; 11 bases agree with TRBD2. Germline CDR1 reads SGDLS; CDR2 reads YYNGEE. Losses at the gene ends were 9 bases for V and 3 bases for J; bases not matched to a gene: 14. The CDR3 contains 16 residues. CDR3 sequence reads: CATPARLAGLYYEQYF. CDR3 coding DNA: TGTGCCACCCCCGCCAGACTAGCGGGGCTTTACTACGAGCAGTACTTC.

This clonotype has ten or more counts. This chain connects TRBV12-3 or TRBV12-4 to TRBJ1-1; 7 bases map to TRBD1. This CDR3 has 15 amino acids. V gave up 6 bases and J gave up 1 base; unmatched junction bases: 8. CDR3 residues: CASSRGDSSNTEAFF. In DNA, the CDR3 is TGTGCCAGCAGCCGGGGGGACAGCTCGAACACTGAAGCTTTCTTT.

In this sample, this clonotype turned up many times. J is TRBJ2-7 and V is TRBV5-1, with D unresolved. This CDR3 comprises 11 residues. The V gene lost 0 bases and the J gene lost 9 bases, with 7 bases spanning the gap. The germline V gene encodes CDR1 SGHRS and CDR2 YFSETQ. CDR3: CASSLGQVQYF. The DNA of the CDR3 is TGCGCCAGCAGCTTGGGACAAGTGCAGTACTTC.

J is TRBJ2-2 and V is TRBV7-2, with TRBD1 matching 8 bases. Germline V gene sequence: CDR1 SGHTA, CDR2 FQGNSA. The CDR3 is made up of 14 amino acids. The junction had 4 bases not matched to a gene; V was cut back by 3 bases and J by 7 bases. The CDR3 coding sequence is TGTGCCAGCAGCTTCCAGGGGGCAAGCGGGGAGCTGTTTTTT. It encodes CASSFQGASGELFF.

In this sample, this clonotype turned up once. The J gene is TRBJ1-1, the V gene TRBV11-2, with 11 bases identical to TRBD1. J was trimmed by 0 bases and V by 8 bases; bases with no gene match: 11. The CDR3 extends over 17 amino acids. CDR1 is SGHAT and CDR2 is FQNNGV in the germline V gene. CDR3 bases: TGTGCCAGCGGCCCCTCCGGGACAGGGGGGATGAACACTGAAGCTTTCTTT. Translated: CASGPSGTGGMNTEAFF.

At least ten counts were recorded for this clonotype. The junction and the germline gene differ at one end; a read error may be behind it. The chain links TRBV7-7 to TRBJ2-2, with a weak D call TRBD2 (5 bases). This CDR3 contains 14 residues. Per the germline V gene, CDR1 is SSHAT and CDR2 is FNYEAQ (reference sequence). The CDR3 nucleotides read TGTGCTAGCAGCTACGGGGAGAACACCGGGGAGCTGTTTTTT. This encodes CASSYGENTGELFF. Full variable domain (rest looked up from reference TRBV7-7 and TRBJ2-2): GAGVSQSPRYKVTKRGQDVTLRCDPISSHATLYWYQQALGQGPEFLTYFNYEAQPDKSGLPSDRFSAERPEGSISTLTIQRTEQRDSAMYRCASSYGENTGELFFGEGSRLTVL.

A word on this clonotype: A much larger clone differs from this one at a single base, so this may be a read error. The chain has TRBV4-3 and TRBJ2-7; no clear D gene. The CDR3 runs to 15 residues. Germline CDR1 LGHNA, CDR2 YSLEER. For the CDR3, the DNA is TGCGCCAGCAGCCAAGATGCGATGAACACCTACGAGAAGTACTTC. The encoded protein is CASSQDAMNTYEKYF.

This clonotype was counted many times. J is TRBJ2-5 and V is TRBV5-6; perhaps TRBD2 as D (5 bases). The V and J ends lost 1 base and 9 bases respectively, with 25 bases between them. Germline-derived CDR1 and CDR2 are SGHDT and YYEEEE. The CDR3 has 17 amino acids. CDR3 in amino acids: CASSLLWRLPRAGAQYF. The CDR3 DNA is TGTGCCAGCAGCTTGTTATGGAGGCTGCCACGGGCCGGGGCCCAGTACTTC.